This T cell receptor beta chain derives from a study of blood T cell repertoires in COVID-19. Trimming cost V 0 bases and J 3 bases; bases outside gene matches: 3. This CDR3 is built from 15 residues. Germline values: CDR1 SGHRS, CDR2 YFSETQ. Assay used: immunoSEQ multiplex PCR; TCRdb lists only in-frame clones, some missing. Here the sample spans about 72,000 clones, 82% being singletons. Sample: peripheral blood. This chain uses TRBV5-1 with TRBJ2-5, with TRBD2 matching 9 bases. The receptor was isolated from a human donor in a cohort sampled during active COVID-19. The CDR3 loop is CASSLESSGEETQYF. The CDR3 DNA reads TGCGCCAGCAGCTTGGAATCTAGCGGGGAAGAGACCCAGTACTTC.